This T cell receptor (beta chain) was captured in a study of blood T cell repertoires in COVID-19 (dated by TCRdb to 2019 to 2021). Background for the entire study: Samples covering the acute and convalescent phases of COVID-19 were provided by collaborators in the United States, Italy and Spain. A freely available public database, intended as a resource for researchers studying the immune response to SARS-CoV-2, is where the repertoires were released. A de-identified subject ID, COVID-19 status, age in years and sex were almost always included in the sample metadata. The material from the prospective study consisted of cDNA or gDNA derived from T cells, B-cell-depleted T cells, or PBMCs. Where available, HLA class I and class II types were taken from metadata supplied by the sample provider and were not determined by assay-based typing. The dataset comprised deeply sampled blood TCRbeta repertoires from subjects exposed to, actively infected with, or recovered from COVID-19. Samples were obtained from the ongoing ImmuneRACE study (first 160 participants) and from approximately 1,200 subjects provided by 6 global collaborators.

TCRbeta CDR3 regions were amplified from genomic DNA using the immunoSEQ Assay, a bias-controlled multiplex PCR. The authors' analysis ran thus. Nucleated cell counts per sample were estimated from amplification of reference gene primers within the assay. Sequence reads were collapsed and filtered to measure the absolute abundance of every unique TCRbeta CDR3 rearrangement. For each sample, productive Simpson clonality was calculated as the square root of Simpson's diversity index across productive rearrangements. TCRdb stores this immuneACCESS table with in-frame sequences only. Part of the clones is absent; in the studies checked, under half of the shortfall reflects unresolved V genes, and no reason is known for the rest. V and J calls and clone size are given by that table; D and trimming were obtained from the DNA. The sample table shows roughly 250,000 clones, and about 80% are seen once. About 3.6% of the sample belongs to the ten largest clones.

Participants in the prospective study were aged roughly 18 to 95 years, lived in 20 to 30 United States geographic areas, and enrolled through a virtual design. In the prospective study, participants were assigned to cohorts based on the clinical history participants reported in a screening survey and a study questionnaire. Exposed participants had been in contact, within 2 weeks of entering the study, with a person who had a PCR-confirmed or clinician-diagnosed case of COVID-19. In the prospective study, whole blood, serum and a nasopharyngeal or oropharyngeal swab were collected from each participant by mobile phlebotomists. Participants in the prospective study had the option to provide additional blood draws and questionnaires over a roughly 2-month period. Prospective study blood samples were shipped either frozen or at room temperature before DNA extraction. The CDR3 holds 17 amino acids from the cysteine to the phenylalanine. Here the CDR3 DNA is all that survives: 51 bases in frame from base 1. Reading the germline V gene gives CDR1 KGHDR and CDR2 SFDVKD. The junction shows trimming of 4 bases on V and 0 bases on J, and the gene matches do not reach 8 bases of it.

The paper as a whole reports these results and caveats: The quantity of clinical and demographic metadata differed by source and by participant and was supplied without curation.

In this sample, this clone turned up once. Its target antigen remains unknown. No much larger clone exists at a distance of one base, and base qualities are not known. Sequenced: PBMCs or T cells enriched from blood (not recorded which). This clonotype originated in a woman aged 40-49 years who had been exposed to COVID-19. Rearrangement joined TRBV24-1 to TRBJ2-3; TRBD2 agrees with 8 junctional bases. The sequenced DNA: TGTGCCACCAGTGAAAGTAGCGGGGACCCTAGCACAGATACGCAGTATTTT. It translates to CATSESSGDPSTDTQYF.